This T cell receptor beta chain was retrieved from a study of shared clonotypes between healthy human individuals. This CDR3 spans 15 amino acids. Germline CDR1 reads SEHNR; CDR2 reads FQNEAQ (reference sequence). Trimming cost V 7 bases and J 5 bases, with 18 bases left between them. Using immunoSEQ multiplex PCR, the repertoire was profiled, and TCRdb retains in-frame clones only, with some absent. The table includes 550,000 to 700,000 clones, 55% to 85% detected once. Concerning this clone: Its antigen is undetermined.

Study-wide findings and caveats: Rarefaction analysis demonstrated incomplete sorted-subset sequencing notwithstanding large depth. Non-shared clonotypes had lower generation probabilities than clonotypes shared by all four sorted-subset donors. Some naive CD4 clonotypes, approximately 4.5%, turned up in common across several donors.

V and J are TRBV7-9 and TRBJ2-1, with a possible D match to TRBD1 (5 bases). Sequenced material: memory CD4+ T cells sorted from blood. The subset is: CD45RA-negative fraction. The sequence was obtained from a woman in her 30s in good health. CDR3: CASIRGIWADNEQFF. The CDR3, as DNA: TGTGCCAGCATAAGGGGCATATGGGCGGACAATGAGCAGTTCTTC. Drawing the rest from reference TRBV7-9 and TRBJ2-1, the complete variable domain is DTGVSQNPRHKITKRGQNVTFRCDPISEHNRLYWYRQTLGQGPEFLTYFQNEAQLEKSRLLSDRFSAERPKGSFSTLEIQRTEQGDSAMYLCASIRGIWADNEQFFGPGTRLTVL.